This T cell receptor (beta chain) is drawn from a study of cytomegalovirus exposure and HLA in healthy donors. Study-wide results and limits: The study put 150 to 200 TCR beta chains on its list as cytomegalovirus-associated.

Measured with immunoSEQ multiplex PCR; TCRdb has only the in-frame clones, and not every one. The table records some 210,000 clones, around four fifths of them present only once. As to this clone: No antigen is known for it.

The CDR3 is 14 amino acids. J gave up 1 base and V 5 bases, and 7 bases lay outside the gene matches. Per germline, CDR1 SQVTM and CDR2 ANQGSEA. The validation cohort, a group of more than 95 subjects, included the donors and was separate from the approximately 650-subject first cohort. The TCR was taken from a woman between 18 and 30 years old in good health and CMV-seronegative. V usage is TRBV29-1 and J usage is TRBJ2-7; 8 bases align to TRBD1. Source material: PBMCs. CDR3 coding DNA: TGCAGCGTTTACGGACAGGGTAGTTCCTACGAGCAGTACTTC. Protein sequence: CSVYGQGSSYEQYF.